The sequence of this TCR beta chain was determined in a study of tumor-infiltrating lymphocytes in primary liver carcinoma. Findings and caveats of the study: Significantly larger top-250-clone fractions were found in tumors than in blood (p = 0.039).

The germline V gene encodes CDR1 SGHAT and CDR2 FQDESV (reference sequence). CDR3 size: 13 residues. Unsorted whole blood served as the source of blood RNA, and germline DNA was extracted as well. On this clonotype: Its antigen is as yet unknown. The junction and the germline gene differ at one end; a read error may be behind it.

From roughly 0.45 ug total RNA, TCR beta cDNA was generated with a primer in the constant region. Slightly modified ARM-PCR served as the procedure for the TCR beta libraries. These libraries came from three rounds of nested multiplex PCR. Investigators reported that the first two PCR rounds, at about 11 cycles each, used TRBV1-TRBV30 forward primers with a C-beta reverse primer. In TCRdb, the multiplex PCR reads were re-called with MiXCR into one record per CDR3 protein. The data show approximately 300,000 distinct CDR3 sequences, 60% to 80% seen once. V gene TRBV11-1 combines with J gene TRBJ2-2; D possibly uses TRBD1 or TRBD2 (5 bases each). Sequenced material: peripheral blood. This sequence originates from a man in his forties or fifties with primary liver carcinoma and hepatitis B virus infection. Here the CDR3 reads CDSSLGETGELFF. For the CDR3, the DNA is TGTGACAGCAGCTTGGGGGAAACCGGGGAGCTGTTTTTT.